The rows below give T cell receptor beta chains drawn from one sample of a study of CD8 T cells in Susac syndrome. One entry per CDR3 protein results from TCRdb running MiXCR on the immunoSEQ multiplex PCR reads. The sample lists approximately 110,000 distinct CDR3 sequences; just under 95% were seen once. The source material was CD4+ T cells from PBMCs. The receptors come from a human donor in good health. The CDR3 runs from the conserved cysteine through the conserved F or W. D genes are given only for firm matches.

>-|TRBV7-9|TRBJ2-1
CASSRTDEQFF
>TRBD2|TRBV12-3/TRBV12-4|TRBJ2-7
CASRPTSGRPSEQYF
>-|TRBV6-6|TRBJ2-3
CASGSDTQYF
>-|TRBV30|TRBJ1-1
CAWSIGLRNAEAFF
>-|TRBV5-1|TRBJ1-1
CASSLITRGTEAFF
>TRBD2|TRBV11-2|TRBJ2-3
CASHLAGGTDTQYF
>-|TRBV9|TRBJ1-2
CASSKRQADYGYTF
>-|TRBV5-1|TRBJ2-3
CASRREPDSTDTQYF
>TRBD1|TRBV7-6|TRBJ2-5
CASSSPTGGGDQETQYF
>-|TRBV12-3/TRBV12-4|TRBJ1-5
CASTQRGGHSNQPQHF
>-|TRBV29-1|TRBJ2-3
CSVDEGPDTQYF
>-|TRBV5-1|TRBJ1-5
CASSLYQPQHF
>-|TRBV14|TRBJ1-2
CASSQAFTRFYGYTF
>TRBD2|TRBV4-1|TRBJ2-2
CASSRRLAGIRHTGELFF
>TRBD1|TRBV3-1|TRBJ1-2
CASSQDSRQGRGGYTF
>-|TRBV15|TRBJ1-2
CATSRDFSPTNYGYTF
>-|TRBV29-1|TRBJ2-3
CSVLEGTDTQYF
>-|TRBV3-1|TRBJ1-6
CASSQGSSPLHF
>-|TRBV19|TRBJ2-2
CASSRGTGNTGELFF
>-|TRBV3-1|TRBJ2-5
CASSQEPGTQYF
>-|TRBV7-8|TRBJ2-3
CASSPRAASTDTQYF
>-|TRBV2|TRBJ1-5
CASSDRVGNQPQHF
>TRBD2|TRBV5-1|TRBJ2-7
CASSKGLAGGLYEQYF
>TRBD1|TRBV19|TRBJ2-2
CASSLSTGQINTGELFF
>-|TRBV18|TRBJ1-5
CASSPGTTAQPQHF
>-|TRBV25-1|TRBJ1-5
CASSENRVGGQPQHF
>-|TRBV7-9|TRBJ2-6
CASSPRVSGANVLTF
>TRBD1|TRBV15|TRBJ1-5
CATSVLQGFNQPQHF
>-|TRBV5-1|TRBJ2-7
CASSLLPGQSYEQYF
>-|TRBV7-9|TRBJ2-5
CASSFRGQKPQYF
>-|TRBV29-1|TRBJ1-1
CSVEKNTEAFF
>TRBD1|TRBV5-4|TRBJ2-5
CASRHQGAFQETQYF
>-|TRBV9|TRBJ1-6
CASSVEGNSPLHF
>TRBD2|TRBV4-3|TRBJ2-7
CASSHAGGSYEQYF
>-|TRBV20-1|TRBJ1-5
CSARSGGAGGNQPQHF
>-|TRBV20-1|TRBJ2-3
CSAPLGAGDTQYF
>TRBD1|TRBV7-2|TRBJ1-4
CASTPTGAREKLFF
>-|TRBV5-1|TRBJ2-3
CASESGSGTDTQYF
>-|TRBV5-1|TRBJ1-1
CASSLSQNTEAFF
>-|TRBV9|TRBJ2-1
CASSVGGVQGAYNEQFF
>-|TRBV7-2|TRBJ1-1
CASSLDVKNTEAFF